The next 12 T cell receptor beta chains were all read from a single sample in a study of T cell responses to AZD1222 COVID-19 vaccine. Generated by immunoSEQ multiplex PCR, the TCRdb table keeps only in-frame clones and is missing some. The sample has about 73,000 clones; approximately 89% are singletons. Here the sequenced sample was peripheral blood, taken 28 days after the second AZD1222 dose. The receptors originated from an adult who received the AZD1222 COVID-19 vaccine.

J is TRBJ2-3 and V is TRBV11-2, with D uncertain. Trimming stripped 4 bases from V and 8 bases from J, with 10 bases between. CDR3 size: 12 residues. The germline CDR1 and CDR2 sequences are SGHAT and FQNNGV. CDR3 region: CASSSPVGTQYF. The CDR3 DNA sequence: TGTGCCAGCAGCTCTCCTGTTGGTACGCAGTATTTT.

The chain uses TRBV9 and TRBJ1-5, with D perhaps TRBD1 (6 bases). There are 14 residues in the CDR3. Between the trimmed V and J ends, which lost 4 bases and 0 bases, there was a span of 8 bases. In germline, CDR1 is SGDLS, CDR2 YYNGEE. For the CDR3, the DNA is TGTGCCAGCAGCAGGGACACTAGCAATCAGCCCCAGCATTTT. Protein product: CASSRDTSNQPQHF. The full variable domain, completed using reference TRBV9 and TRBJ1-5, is DSGVTQTPKHLITATGQRVTLRCSPRSGDLSVYWYQQSLDQGLQFLIQYYNGEERAKGNILERFSAQQFPDLHSELNLSSLELGDSALYFCASSRDTSNQPQHFGDGTRLSIL.

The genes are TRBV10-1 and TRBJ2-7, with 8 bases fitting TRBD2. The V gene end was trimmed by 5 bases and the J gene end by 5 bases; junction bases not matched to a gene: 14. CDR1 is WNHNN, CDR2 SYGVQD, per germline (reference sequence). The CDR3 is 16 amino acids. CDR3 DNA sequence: TGCGCCAGCAGTAGATCTGAGGCGGGAGGATTCAACGAGCAGTACGTC. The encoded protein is CASSRSEAGGFNEQYV.

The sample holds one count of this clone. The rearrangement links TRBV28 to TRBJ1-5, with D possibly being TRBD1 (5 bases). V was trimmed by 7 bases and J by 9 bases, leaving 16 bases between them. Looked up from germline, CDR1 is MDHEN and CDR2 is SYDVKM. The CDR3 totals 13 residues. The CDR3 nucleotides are TGTGCCAGCATGGGGGGGGTACTCGCGCCCCAGCATTTT. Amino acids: CASMGGVLAPQHF.

DNA for the CDR3: TGTGCCAGCAGCACATACAGGGGAGGGTCTTTCTACGAGCAGTACGTC. This translates into CASSTYRGGSFYEQYV. The rearrangement links TRBV21-1 to TRBJ2-7. TRBV21-1 is given as a pseudogene. The CDR3 spans 16 residues.

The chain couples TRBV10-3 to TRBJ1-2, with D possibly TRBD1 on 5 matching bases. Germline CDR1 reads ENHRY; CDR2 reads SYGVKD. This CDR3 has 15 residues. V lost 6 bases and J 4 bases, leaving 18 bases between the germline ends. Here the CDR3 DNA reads TGTGCCATCAGAAACGACAGCCGAAGGGGCTATGGCTACACCTTC. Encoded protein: CAIRNDSRRGYGYTF.

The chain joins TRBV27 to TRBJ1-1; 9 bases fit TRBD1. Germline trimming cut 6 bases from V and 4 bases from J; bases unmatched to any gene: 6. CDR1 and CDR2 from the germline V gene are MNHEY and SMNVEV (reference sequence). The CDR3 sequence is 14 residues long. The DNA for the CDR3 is TGTGCCAGCAGAATACAGGGGGCGCGCACTGAAGCTTTCTTT. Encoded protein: CASRIQGARTEAFF.

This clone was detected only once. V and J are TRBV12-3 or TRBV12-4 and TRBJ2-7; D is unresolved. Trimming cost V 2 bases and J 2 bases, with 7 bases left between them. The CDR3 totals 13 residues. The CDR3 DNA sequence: TGTGCCAGCAGTTTAACCAAACCCTACGAGCAGTACTTC. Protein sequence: CASSLTKPYEQYF.

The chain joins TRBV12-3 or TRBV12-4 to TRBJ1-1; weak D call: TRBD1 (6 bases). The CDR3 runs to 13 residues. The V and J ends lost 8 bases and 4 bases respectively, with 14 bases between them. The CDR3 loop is CASLTGPGTEAFF. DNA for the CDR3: TGTGCCAGCCTAACAGGGCCTGGCACTGAAGCTTTCTTT.

CDR3 in DNA: TGTGCCAGTAGAAGACTAGCGGGGGGACAAGAGACCCAGTACTTC. Residues: CASRRLAGGQETQYF. V is TRBV19 and J is TRBJ2-5; the match to TRBD2 covers 13 bases. The CDR3 covers 15 residues. The germline gives CDR1 LNHDA, CDR2 SQIVND (reference sequence). Trimming at V came to 6 bases and at J to 2 bases, leaving 3 bases not matched to a gene.

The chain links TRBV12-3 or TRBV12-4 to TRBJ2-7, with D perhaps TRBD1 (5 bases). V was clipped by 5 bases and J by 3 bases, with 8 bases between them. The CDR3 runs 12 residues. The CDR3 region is CASSQRGYEQYF. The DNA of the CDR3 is TGTGCCAGCAGTCAAAGGGGCTACGAGCAGTACTTC.

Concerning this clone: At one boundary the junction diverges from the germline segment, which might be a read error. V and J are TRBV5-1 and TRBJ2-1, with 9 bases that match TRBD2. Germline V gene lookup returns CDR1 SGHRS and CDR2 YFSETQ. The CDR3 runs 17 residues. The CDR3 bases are TGCGCCAGCAGCTTTTCCGCCGGGACTAGCTCCTGCAATGAGCAGTTCTTC. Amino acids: CASSFSAGTSSCNEQFF.